This T cell receptor beta chain was sequenced during a study of T-cell reconstitution after alpha-beta-depleted transplantation in children. This clonotype was observed at least ten times. Trimming left V 6 bases short and J 1 base short, with 9 bases between. The CDR3 runs to 13 residues. Unique molecular identifiers were incorporated during preparation of the TCRbeta library. Each CDR3 protein is one row after TCRdb ran MiXCR on the PCR reads. The sample records roughly 180,000 distinct CDR3 sequences, about 14% being singletons. The rearrangement joins TRBV12-3 or TRBV12-4 to TRBJ2-5; a possible D gene is TRBD1 (5 bases). The sequencing used PBMCs from the stem cell graft donor, collected from the stem cell graft. This clonotype was sampled from a human donor who donated a stem cell graft to a child with acute lymphoblastic leukemia. As DNA, the CDR3 is TGTGCCAGCAGAGGACATCTCCAAGAGACCCAGTACTTC. It codes for CASRGHLQETQYF.